The 28 T cell receptor beta chains presented below share a single source sample, sequenced in a study of blood T cell repertoires in COVID-19. Repertoires were generated with immunoSEQ multiplex PCR, while TCRdb's copy carries only in-frame clones and drops some. The table includes fewer than 250,000 clones, roughly 92% detected once. The sample comprised peripheral blood. The receptors come from a man in his 60s with COVID-19, enrolled during active disease.

The chain has TRBV5-5 and TRBJ2-1, with TRBD2 matching 11 bases. The CDR3 extends over 15 amino acids. CDR1 is SGHKS and CDR2 is YYEKEE in the germline V gene (reference sequence). The junction had 3 bases not matched to a gene; V was cut back by 3 bases and J by 4 bases. Here the CDR3 reads CASSSGLADYNEQFF. CDR3 nucleotide sequence: TGTGCCAGCAGCTCGGGACTAGCGGATTACAATGAGCAGTTCTTC.

The chain uses TRBV7-9 and TRBJ2-1, with D perhaps TRBD2 (8 bases). The CDR3 contains 18 residues. V dropped 5 bases and J dropped 0 bases, with 20 bases sitting between them. Germline V gene data show CDR1 as SEHNR and CDR2 as FQNEAQ (reference sequence). The CDR3 DNA sequence: TGTGCCAGCAGCACACCGGGAGGGGGCCACCGCTCCTACAATGAGCAGTTCTTC. This gives the protein CASSTPGGGHRSYNEQFF.

The chain links TRBV5-6 to TRBJ1-6; D is uncertain. This CDR3 contains 14 residues. Germline CDR1 SGHDT, CDR2 YYEEEE. The ends were cut back, 2 bases at V and 9 bases at J, with 12 bases in the middle. The CDR3 is CASSLPLSGSPLHF. The DNA of the CDR3 is TGTGCCAGCAGCTTACCCTTAAGCGGTTCACCCCTCCACTTT.

This chain uses TRBV23-1 with TRBJ2-2; perhaps TRBD1 as D (6 bases). TRBV23-1 is identified as an open reading frame with a role that is uncertain. The CDR3 has 15 residues. The V end lost 6 bases, the J end lost 5 bases, and 16 bases lay between the germline ends. CDR3 sequence reads: CASREPGHRTGELFF. Written as DNA, the CDR3 is TGCGCCAGCAGGGAGCCGGGACACAGGACCGGGGAGCTGTTTTTT.

As concerns this clone: One end of the junction is discordant with germline, which a read error may explain. The chain is built from TRBV6-1 and TRBJ1-3; 7 bases map to TRBD1. Per germline, CDR1 MNHNS and CDR2 SASEGT. There are 16 residues in the CDR3. The CDR3 sequence is CASSEGRQGPRRTIYF. In DNA form, the CDR3 reads TGTGCCAGCAGCGAAGGGAGACAGGGTCCGAGGAGGACCATATATTTT.

The rearrangement links TRBV30 to TRBJ1-6; unclear D gene. Trimming took off 5 bases at V and 7 bases at J, with 12 bases between the two ends. Germline loops: CDR1 GTSNPN, CDR2 SVGIG (reference sequence). The CDR3 spans 13 residues. The CDR3 region has the DNA TGTGCCTGGTGGCCCGGGAGGAATTCACCCCTCCACTTT. Its translation: CAWWPGRNSPLHF.

On this clone itself: Other DNA sequences in this sample translate to the same CDR3. This sequence joins TRBV9 and TRBJ1-6; D unclear. V lost 0 bases, J lost 6 bases, and 7 bases lay in between. The germline gives CDR1 SGDLS, CDR2 YYNGEE. The CDR3 has 14 residues. The CDR3 DNA reads TGTGCCAGCAGCGTAGGTGGGAGTAATTCACCCCTCCACTTT. Translated: CASSVGGSNSPLHF. Variable domain in full (rest from reference TRBV9 and TRBJ1-6): DSGVTQTPKHLITATGQRVTLRCSPRSGDLSVYWYQQSLDQGLQFLIQYYNGEERAKGNILERFSAQQFPDLHSELNLSSLELGDSALYFCASSVGGSNSPLHFGNGTRLTVT.

V is TRBV3-1 (or the pseudogene TRBV3-2) and J is TRBJ2-1; D is ambiguous. V gave up 0 bases and J gave up 6 bases, with 15 bases separating them. Per germline, CDR1 LGHDT and CDR2 YNNKEL (reference sequence). The CDR3 is 16 residues long. CDR3 DNA sequence: TGTGCCAGCAGCCAAGATCCCCCTTACACCCCCAATGAGCAGTTCTTC. Protein product: CASSQDPPYTPNEQFF.

The sample holds one count of this clone. The V and J genes are TRBV7-8 and TRBJ1-3; D is unclear. Looked up from germline, CDR1 is SGHVS and CDR2 is FQNEAQ. This CDR3 contains 13 residues. V lost 2 bases, J lost 4 bases, and 6 bases lay in between. The CDR3 region has the DNA TGTGCCAGCAGCTTAAGCAGGGGAAACACCATATATTTT. Its protein product is CASSLSRGNTIYF.

The V gene is TRBV19, the J gene TRBJ1-3; TRBD1 is a possible D gene (6 bases). This CDR3 spans 15 amino acids. The V end lost 7 bases, the J end lost 1 base, and 14 bases lay between the germline ends. The V gene's germline CDR1 is LNHDA and CDR2 SQIVND (reference sequence). CDR3 sequence: CASKEQGLSGNTIYF. For the CDR3, the DNA is TGTGCCAGTAAGGAACAGGGTCTTTCTGGAAACACCATATATTTT.

The gene calls are TRBV6-5 and TRBJ2-1; TRBD1 agrees at 8 bases. The J segment lost 4 bases and the V segment lost 8 bases, leaving 4 bases of the junction unmatched. Germline values: CDR1 MNHEY, CDR2 SVGAGI. This CDR3 is built from 13 residues. CDR3 in DNA: TGTGCCAGCTCGAGACAGGGGTACAATGAGCAGTTCTTC. Its translation is CASSRQGYNEQFF.

This clone has only a few counts. The chain is built from TRBV25-1 and TRBJ1-3; possible D gene TRBD1, 5 bases. V lost 5 bases and J lost 0, with 11 bases in between. This CDR3 has 15 residues. Germline values: CDR1 MGHDK, CDR2 SYGVNS. The CDR3 coding sequence is TGTGCCAGCAGTTTCGACAGAAGCTCTGGAAACACCATATATTTT. As protein: CASSFDRSSGNTIYF. Full variable domain (remainder filled in from reference TRBV25-1 and TRBJ1-3): EADIYQTPRYLVIGTGKKITLECSQTMGHDKMYWYQQDPGMELHLIHYSYGVNSTEKGDLSSESTVSRIRTEHFPLTLESARPSHTSQYLCASSFDRSSGNTIYFGEGSWLTVV.

The chain joins TRBV6-5 to TRBJ1-2; D unresolved. V dropped 7 bases and J dropped 8 bases, with 14 bases sitting between them. The CDR3 spans 12 residues. The germline gives CDR1 MNHEY, CDR2 SVGAGI. CDR3 bases: TGTGCCAGCACTGTTTGGGAGAGAGGCTACACCTTC. It yields the protein CASTVWERGYTF.

V is TRBV4-2 and J is TRBJ1-2, with 8 bases identical to TRBD1. Germline CDR1 LGHNA, CDR2 YNFKEQ. The CDR3 has 14 residues. The ends lost 0 bases at V and 5 bases at J; junction bases unmatched: 2. This chain's CDR3 is CASSQDNRGYGYTF. The CDR3 DNA is TGTGCCAGCAGCCAAGACAACAGGGGGTATGGCTACACCTTC.

The genes are TRBV29-1 and TRBJ2-1; tentative D call: TRBD2 (5 bases). This CDR3 is 11 amino acids long. Germline values: CDR1 SQVTM, CDR2 ANQGSEA. Trimming left V 8 bases short and J 7 bases short, with 12 bases between. The CDR3 DNA reads as TGCAGCTCCGGAAGAGGGAATGAGCAGTTCTTC. Amino acid sequence: CSSGRGNEQFF.

The CDR3 nucleotides read TGCAGCGTTGGATCCAGGGATCAGCCCCAGCATTTT. Protein product: CSVGSRDQPQHF. The chain combines TRBV29-1 with TRBJ1-5, with D tentatively TRBD1 (5 bases). The CDR3 extends over 12 amino acids. Trimming left V 4 bases short and J 5 bases short, with 9 bases between. From germline, CDR1 is SQVTM and CDR2 ANQGSEA.

The chain joins TRBV6-1 to TRBJ2-7, with D possibly being TRBD1 (6 bases). The CDR3 extends over 13 amino acids. Germline V gene data show CDR1 as MNHNS and CDR2 as SASEGT. V lost 2 bases, J lost 4 bases, and 9 bases lay in between. The CDR3 region is CASSEYRAYEQYF. Here the CDR3 DNA reads TGTGCCAGCAGTGAATACAGGGCGTACGAGCAGTACTTC.

V is TRBV5-1 and J is TRBJ1-3, with TRBD1 matching over 7 bases. The V and J ends lost 2 bases and 2 bases, in that order; junction bases with no gene match: 4. The CDR3 totals 15 residues. Germline V gives CDR1 SGHRS, CDR2 YFSETQ. The CDR3 nucleotides read TGCGCCAGCAGCTTTACAGGGGCTACTGGAAACACCATATATTTT. Its translation: CASSFTGATGNTIYF.

The sample holds one count of this clone. This chain uses TRBV27 with TRBJ2-2, with 7 bases matching TRBD1. The germline V gene encodes CDR1 MNHEY and CDR2 SMNVEV (reference sequence). The CDR3 loop spans 18 amino acids. The junction had 10 bases not matched to a gene; V was cut back by 3 bases and J by 0 bases. For the CDR3, the DNA is TGTGCCAGCAGTTTTCTCGGACAGGCATTCGCGAACACCGGGGAGCTGTTTTTT. As protein: CASSFLGQAFANTGELFF.

The chain combines TRBV2 with TRBJ2-7, with 8 nucleotides matching TRBD1. Trimming cost V 4 bases and J 2 bases; bases outside gene matches: 10. This CDR3 is 16 amino acids long. Germline CDR1 reads SNHLY; CDR2 reads FYNNEI. The CDR3 loop is CASSGSWTGMPYEQYF. CDR3 bases: TGTGCCAGCAGTGGTTCCTGGACAGGGATGCCCTACGAGCAGTACTTC. The entire variable domain, with the rest obtained from reference TRBV2 and TRBJ2-7, is as follows: EPEVTQTPSHQVTQMGQEVILRCVPISNHLYFYWYRQILGQKVEFLVSFYNNEISEKSEIFDDQFSVERPDGSNFTLKIRSTKLEDSAMYFCASSGSWTGMPYEQYFGPGTRLTVT.

V usage is TRBV6-5 and J usage is TRBJ2-7, with 7 bases aligning to TRBD2. J was trimmed by 4 bases and V by 4 bases; bases with no gene match: 10. Germline lookup yields CDR1 MNHEY and CDR2 SVGAGI. This CDR3 is 15 amino acids long. CDR3 residues: CASSSTGGYTYEQYF. In nucleotides, the CDR3 is TGTGCCAGCAGTTCTACGGGAGGTTATACTTACGAGCAGTACTTC.

The chain combines TRBV6-5 with TRBJ1-2; D is ambiguous. This CDR3 has 14 residues. The V gene's germline CDR1 is MNHEY and CDR2 SVGAGI. The V end was cut by 2 bases, the J end by 2 bases, with 9 bases between. DNA of the CDR3: TGTGCCAGCAGTTACCGGGGTTCCAACTATGGCTACACCTTC. Amino acids: CASSYRGSNYGYTF.

The V call is TRBV12-3 or TRBV12-4, the J call TRBJ2-7; TRBD1 matches at 7 bases. The CDR3 has 13 residues. V trimming: 7 bases; J trimming: 3 bases; junction bases outside the gene matches: 6. CDR3 bases: TGTGCCAGCACCAGGGGACAGAACTACGAGCAGTACTTC. Protein product: CASTRGQNYEQYF.

This chain links TRBV6-5 with TRBJ1-3; 7 bases fit TRBD1. J gave up 0 bases and V 6 bases, and 2 bases lay outside the gene matches. Germline V CDR1 and CDR2: MNHEY, SVGAGI. The CDR3 is 14 amino acids. The CDR3 region is CASRQGLSGNTIYF. In DNA, the CDR3 is TGTGCCAGCAGACAGGGGCTCTCTGGAAACACCATATATTTT.

In its sample, this clone was seen once. The chain carries TRBV3-1 (or the pseudogene TRBV3-2) and TRBJ2-2; 12 nucleotides align to TRBD2. The CDR3 is 17 residues long. Germline V CDR1 and CDR2: LGHDT, YNNKEL (reference sequence). V dropped 6 bases and J dropped 3; count of bases not matched to a gene: 8. In nucleotides, the CDR3 is TGTGCCAGCAGTTCCACCGGGACTAGCGGGTACACCGGGGAGCTGTTTTTT. Its translation: CASSSTGTSGYTGELFF.

V is TRBV5-4 and J is TRBJ1-6; 12 bases line up with TRBD1. V shed 0 bases and J 9 bases; nucleotides not matched to a gene: 4. The CDR3 loop spans 16 amino acids. Germline lookup yields CDR1 SGHNT and CDR2 YYREEE (reference sequence). CDR3 residues: CASSLAGQGAISPLHF. CDR3 coding DNA: TGTGCCAGCAGCTTGGCGGGACAGGGGGCTATTTCACCCCTCCACTTT.

The chain recombines TRBV2 with TRBJ2-7; TRBD2 is a possible D gene (7 bases). The CDR3 runs 14 residues. Trimming stripped 6 bases from V and 7 bases from J, with 19 bases between. The germline CDR1 and CDR2 sequences are SNHLY and FYNNEI. The CDR3: CASRTTGGGPEQYF. The CDR3, as DNA: TGTGCCAGCAGGACGACTGGCGGGGGCCCGGAGCAGTACTTC.

V and J are TRBV19 and TRBJ2-6; no clear D gene. The V end lost 3 bases, the J end lost 9 bases, and 12 bases lay between the germline ends. The CDR3 totals 14 residues. Germline assignment: CDR1 LNHDA and CDR2 SQIVND (reference sequence). The CDR3 coding sequence is TGTGCCAGTAGTATCCTCCCCCCGGGCAACGTCCTGACTTTC. Encoded protein: CASSILPPGNVLTF.